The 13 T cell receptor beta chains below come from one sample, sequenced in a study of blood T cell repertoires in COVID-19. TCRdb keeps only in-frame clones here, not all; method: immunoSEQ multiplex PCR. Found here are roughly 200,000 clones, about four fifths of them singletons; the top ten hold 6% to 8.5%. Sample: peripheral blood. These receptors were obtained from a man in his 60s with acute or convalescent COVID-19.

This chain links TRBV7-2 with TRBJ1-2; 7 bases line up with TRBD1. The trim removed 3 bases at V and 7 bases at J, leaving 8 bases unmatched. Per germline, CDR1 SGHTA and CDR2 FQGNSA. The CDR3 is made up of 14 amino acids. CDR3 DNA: TGTGCCAGCAGCTTCAACAGGGGATGGAGTGGCTACACCTTC. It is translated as CASSFNRGWSGYTF.

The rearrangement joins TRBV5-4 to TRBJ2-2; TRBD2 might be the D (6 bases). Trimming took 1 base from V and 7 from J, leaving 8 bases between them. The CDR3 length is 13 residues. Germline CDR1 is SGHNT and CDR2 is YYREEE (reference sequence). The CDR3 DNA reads TGTGCCAGCAGCTTGCCGGGGGTCGGGGAGCTGTTTTTT. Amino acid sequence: CASSLPGVGELFF.

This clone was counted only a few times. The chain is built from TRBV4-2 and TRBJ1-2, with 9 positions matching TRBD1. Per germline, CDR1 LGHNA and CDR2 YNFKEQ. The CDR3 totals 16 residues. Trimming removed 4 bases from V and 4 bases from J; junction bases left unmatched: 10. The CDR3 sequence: CASSPGGGQGSYGYTF. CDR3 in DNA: TGTGCCAGCAGCCCCGGCGGGGGACAGGGAAGCTATGGCTACACCTTC.

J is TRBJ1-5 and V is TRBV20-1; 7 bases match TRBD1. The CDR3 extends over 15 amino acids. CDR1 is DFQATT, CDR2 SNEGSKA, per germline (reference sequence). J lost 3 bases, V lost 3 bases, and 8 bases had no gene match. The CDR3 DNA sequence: TGCAGTGCTAGTCGGCCGGGACAGTACAATCAGCCCCAGCATTTT. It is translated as CSASRPGQYNQPQHF.

The CDR3 is CASSSIGQRSSYEQYF. The CDR3 DNA reads TGTGCCAGCAGCTCCATCGGACAGAGAAGCTCCTACGAGCAGTACTTC. The V call is TRBV7-7, the J call TRBJ2-7, with a tentative D call TRBD1 (6 bases). Trimming left V 4 bases short and J 0 bases short, with 16 bases between. Germline lookup yields CDR1 SSHAT and CDR2 FNYEAQ (reference sequence). The CDR3 has 16 amino acids.

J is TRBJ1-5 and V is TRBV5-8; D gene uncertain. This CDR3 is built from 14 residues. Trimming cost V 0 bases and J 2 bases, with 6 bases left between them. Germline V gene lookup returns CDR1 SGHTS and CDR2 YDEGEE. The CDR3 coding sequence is TGTGCCAGCAGCTTGGGGGCAGGCAATCAGCCCCAGCATTTT. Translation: CASSLGAGNQPQHF.

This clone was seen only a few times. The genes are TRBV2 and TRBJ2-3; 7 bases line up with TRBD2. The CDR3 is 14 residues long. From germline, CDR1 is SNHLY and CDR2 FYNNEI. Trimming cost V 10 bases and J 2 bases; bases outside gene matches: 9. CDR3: CATSFQRDTDTQYF. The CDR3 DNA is TGTGCCACCTCTTTCCAGCGGGACACAGATACGCAGTATTTT.

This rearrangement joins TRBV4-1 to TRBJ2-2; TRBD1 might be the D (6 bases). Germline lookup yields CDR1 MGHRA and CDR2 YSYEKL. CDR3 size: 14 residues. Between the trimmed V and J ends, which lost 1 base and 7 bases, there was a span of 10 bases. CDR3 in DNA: TGCGCCAGCAGCCAAGGACAGGTTGGCGGGGAGCTGTTTTTT. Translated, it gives CASSQGQVGGELFF.

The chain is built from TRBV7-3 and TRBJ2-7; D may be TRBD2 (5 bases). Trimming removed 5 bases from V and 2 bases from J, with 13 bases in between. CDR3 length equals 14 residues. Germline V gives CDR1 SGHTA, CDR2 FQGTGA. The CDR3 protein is CASSQYGAAYEQYF. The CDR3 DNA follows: TGTGCCAGCAGCCAATACGGAGCGGCCTACGAGCAGTACTTC.

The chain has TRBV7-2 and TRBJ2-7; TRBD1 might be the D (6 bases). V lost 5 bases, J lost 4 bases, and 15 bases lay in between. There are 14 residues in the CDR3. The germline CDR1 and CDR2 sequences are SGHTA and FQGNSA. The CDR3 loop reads CASSTRQVGYEQYF. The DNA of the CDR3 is TGTGCCAGCAGCACCCGACAGGTTGGGTACGAGCAGTACTTC. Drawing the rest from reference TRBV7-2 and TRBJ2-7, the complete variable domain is GAGVSQSPSNKVTEKGKDVELRCDPISGHTALYWYRQSLGQGLEFLIYFQGNSAPDKSGLPSDRFSAERTGGSVSTLTIQRTQQEDSAVYLCASSTRQVGYEQYFGPGTRLTVT.

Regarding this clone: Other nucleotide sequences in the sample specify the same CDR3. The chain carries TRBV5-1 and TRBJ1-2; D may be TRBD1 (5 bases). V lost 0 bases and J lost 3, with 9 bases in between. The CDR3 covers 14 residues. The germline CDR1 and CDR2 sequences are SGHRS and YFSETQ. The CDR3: CASSLAGGDYGYTF. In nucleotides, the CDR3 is TGCGCCAGCAGCTTGGCCGGGGGGGACTATGGCTACACCTTC. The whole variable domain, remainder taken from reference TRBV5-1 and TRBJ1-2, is KAGVTQTPRYLIKTRGQQVTLSCSPISGHRSVSWYQQTPGQGLQFLFEYFSETQRNKGNFPGRFSGRQFSNSRSEMNVSTLELGDSALYLCASSLAGGDYGYTFGSGTRLTVV.

CDR3 sequence (DNA): TGTGCCAGTCATCCGGGACATACGAACACTGAAGCTTTCTTT. This sequence encodes CASHPGHTNTEAFF. The V call is TRBV19, the J call TRBJ1-1; D may be TRBD1 (6 bases). CDR1 is LNHDA and CDR2 is SQIVND in the germline V gene (reference sequence). Trimming shortened V by 8 bases and J by 1 base, and 14 bases separated the two germline ends. This CDR3 contains 14 residues.

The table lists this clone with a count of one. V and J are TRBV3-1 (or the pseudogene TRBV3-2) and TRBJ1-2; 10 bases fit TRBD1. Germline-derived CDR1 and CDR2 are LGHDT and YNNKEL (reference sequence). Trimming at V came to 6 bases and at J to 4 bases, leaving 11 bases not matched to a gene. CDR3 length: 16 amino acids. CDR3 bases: TGTGCCAGCAGTTCCATTGGACAGGGGGATATCTATGGCTACACCTTC. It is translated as CASSSIGQGDIYGYTF.